This paragraph covers one TCR beta chain sequence. The data were obtained in a study of blood T cell repertoires in COVID-19. Study as a whole: Samples came from the United States, Italy and Spain, spanning acute and convalescent COVID-19. From T cells, B-cell-depleted T cells, or PBMCs came the material, which was cDNA or gDNA.

In the source study's methods: Amplified reference gene primers provided the basis for estimating nucleated cell counts. Assay used: immunoSEQ multiplex PCR; TCRdb lists only in-frame clones, some missing. The V and J calls and clone size come from that table; D and trimming were worked out from the DNA. The sample has 60,000 to 85,000 clones, more than 85% seen once. Followed over time, Seattle patients had been enrolled while infection was active. Sequences were obtained from peripheral blood. The sequence was collected from a middle-aged man with COVID-19, enrolled during active disease.

DNA for the CDR3: TGTGCCAGCAGTGACGAAACCTACAGGGATGGTGGCTACACCTTC. Translating gives CASSDETYRDGGYTF. The rearrangement uses TRBV6-1 and TRBJ1-2; tentatively, D is TRBD1 (6 bases). Germline CDR1 reads MNHNS; CDR2 reads SASEGT. This CDR3 comprises 15 residues. V lost 3 bases to trimming and J lost 7 bases, with 18 bases between them.